Sequencing of this T cell receptor (beta chain) was carried out in a study of CD8 T cells in Susac syndrome (dated by TCRdb to between 2018 and 2021). Context from the whole study: Whether CD8+ T cell activation and differentiation in Susac syndrome was antigen driven was tested using repertoire sequencing. The clonality of the CD8+ T cell repertoire was compared across more than 9 healthy donors, some 14 Susac syndrome patients and around 16 multiple sclerosis patients.

RNA was extracted with the RNeasy kit and 0.5 to 1 ug was reverse transcribed using random hexamers. The immunoSEQ multiplex PCR assay, covering 54 Vbeta and 13 Jbeta segments, was used to amplify TCR beta CDR3 regions. PCR amplification bias was corrected by using a synthetic template baseline for primer optimization and computational correction. In the paper's pipeline: Reads were annotated to V, D and J genes according to IMGT and were analyzed with immunoSEQ Analyzer, with only productive sequences retained. To calculate clonality, Shannon entropy was normalized by log2 of the number of productive unique sequences and then subtracted from one. For each patient and control, public and private clones were evaluated within the 100 most prevalent clones. Clones were defined as Susac-specific if absent from the healthy and MS cohorts, from 900 to 1,300 published viral clones and from other ImmuneACCESS disease sequences. Using fastp trimming at Q25 and MiXCR clonotype assembly, TCRdb reanalyzed the public sequencing data and kept in-frame beta chains. Each CDR3 protein gets just one entry, which takes the most common genes and DNA from the rows behind it. None of the V and J calls come from the authors' own analysis; TCRdb made them. This sample holds some 300,000 distinct CDR3 sequences; 70% to 90% were observed only once. Over 0.09% of the sample is taken by the ten largest.

A note on this clonotype: Its antigen remains unidentified. It has no much larger one-base neighbor in the sample; base qualities were not kept.

The CDR3, from cysteine to phenylalanine, totals 16 residues. Only the CDR3 DNA is retained, 48 bases long and in frame from the first base. The junction shows trimming of 2 bases on V and 3 bases on J, and the gene matches do not reach 9 bases of it. CDR1 and CDR2, per the germline V gene (reference sequence), are MNHEY and SMNVEV. What the authors observed across the whole study: The number of individuals in the TCR sequencing and HLA analysis was recognized as being relatively small.

Peripheral blood CD8+ and CD4+ T cells from healthy donors, Susac syndrome patients and multiple sclerosis patients were profiled by high-throughput TCR beta sequencing. Treatment-naive patients with stable or active relapsing-remitting disease fulfilling revised McDonald criteria were used as multiple sclerosis controls. CD8+ TEMRA cells were enriched by FACS, while bulk CD8+ and CD4+ T cells were purified by magnetic negative isolation. Blood was collected in EDTA tubes and processed within 24 hours, with PBMCs isolated through density gradient centrifugation. PBMCs intended for TCR sequencing were frozen in liquid nitrogen and were later thawed in a 37 degrees C water bath. The sorted or isolated CD4+, CD8+ and CD8+ TEMRA cells had a purity of 90% or higher.

Sequencing was carried out using CD8+ T cells from PBMCs. The receptor comes from a human donor with multiple sclerosis. In this chain, TRBV27 is recombined with TRBJ1-1, and 7 bases in between align with TRBD1. The CDR3 reads CASSLLTGERYTEAFF. At the DNA level, the sequence is TGTGCCAGCAGTTTACTTACAGGGGAACGGTACACTGAAGCTTTCTTT.